The 20 T cell receptor beta chains presented below share a single source sample, sequenced in a study of beta chain features in type 1 diabetes. Findings of the study overall: When Type 1 diabetes patients were examined, their TCRB CDR3s proved moderately but significantly shorter in all four CD4+ subsets.

These TCRs are of unknown antigen specificity. Reverse transcription of all isolated RNA meant that expressed TCRB transcripts were sequenced. TCRdb's copy holds only in-frame clones and misses some; the assay was immunoSEQ multiplex PCR. The sample lists more than 150,000 clones, roughly 9% seen once, with 0.7% in the top ten. The sample was central memory CD4+ T cells from blood. Source of these receptors: a woman aged 25-40 years with type 1 diabetes.

This clone was counted between two and nine times. The V call is TRBV5-1, the J call TRBJ2-7, with 10 bases lining up with TRBD2. V gave up 4 bases and J gave up 3 bases; unmatched junction bases: 4. Germline V gives CDR1 SGHRS, CDR2 YFSETQ. This CDR3 has 14 amino acids. CDR3 sequence: CASSAGTSVYEQYF. The CDR3, as DNA: TGCGCCAGCAGCGCCGGGACTAGCGTCTACGAGCAGTACTTC. Using reference TRBV5-1 and TRBJ2-7 for the parts outside the CDR3, the full variable domain is KAGVTQTPRYLIKTRGQQVTLSCSPISGHRSVSWYQQTPGQGLQFLFEYFSETQRNKGNFPGRFSGRQFSNSRSEMNVSTLELGDSALYLCASSAGTSVYEQYFGPGTRLTVT.

A few counts support this clone. The V and J genes are TRBV4-2 and TRBJ2-7; 8 bases agree with TRBD2. V shed 3 bases and J 3 bases; nucleotides not matched to a gene: 7. This CDR3 comprises 15 residues. Germline CDR1 and CDR2: LGHNA and YNFKEQ. The CDR3: CASSQALGTSYEQYF. The CDR3, as DNA: TGTGCCAGCAGCCAGGCTCTCGGGACTAGCTACGAGCAGTACTTC.

In the case of this clone: The junction departs from germline at one end; a sequencing error may be responsible. This sequence joins TRBV7-7 and TRBJ2-1; a weak D match, TRBD1 (5 bases). The CDR3 runs 14 residues. CDR1 and CDR2 (germline): SSHAT, FNYEAQ (reference sequence). This CDR3 reads CASSLAGAAHEQFF. In DNA, the CDR3 is TGTGCTAGCAGCTTAGCTGGGGCAGCCCATGAGCAGTTCTTC.

This clone appeared a few times. The chain recombines TRBV28 with TRBJ2-7; 9 bases align to TRBD2. The germline V gene encodes CDR1 MDHEN and CDR2 SYDVKM. Trimming took 2 bases from V and 1 from J; bases not matched to a gene: 6. The CDR3 consists of 16 residues. CDR3 nucleotide sequence: TGTGCCAGCAGTTTAGGCCTTGCGGGAGGGTCCTACGAGCAGTACTTC. Amino acid sequence: CASSLGLAGGSYEQYF. Full variable domain (outside the CDR3, taken from reference TRBV28 and TRBJ2-7): DVKVTQSSRYLVKRTGEKVFLECVQDMDHENMFWYRQDPGLGLRLIYFSYDVKMKEKGDIPEGYSVSREKKERFSLILESASTNQTSMYLCASSLGLAGGSYEQYFGPGTRLTVT.

The chain has TRBV7-9 and TRBJ2-2; D gene unclear. Germline V CDR1 and CDR2: SEHNR, FQNEAQ (reference sequence). The ends were cut back, 3 bases at V and 3 bases at J, with 8 bases in the middle. CDR3 length: 14 amino acids. The CDR3 sequence is CASSLAGYTGELFF. The DNA of the CDR3 is TGTGCCAGCAGCTTGGCCGGGTACACCGGGGAGCTGTTTTTT.

About this clone: Other DNA sequences in the same sample also yield this CDR3. This chain uses TRBV2 with TRBJ2-7; no definite D call. V gave up 5 bases and J gave up 3 bases, with 8 bases separating them. This CDR3 comprises 12 residues. CDR1 SNHLY and CDR2 FYNNEI come from the germline V gene. DNA of the CDR3: TGTGCCAGCAGTTTGCAGGTCTACGAGCAGTACTTC. It encodes CASSLQVYEQYF.

The table lists this clone with a few counts. V is TRBV18 and J is TRBJ2-1; no clear D. The germline V gene encodes CDR1 KGHSH and CDR2 LQKENI. The CDR3 runs 13 residues. V lost 5 bases and J 6 bases, leaving 11 bases between the germline ends. CDR3 in DNA: TGTGCCAGCTCATCTCTCCGTTCCAATGAGCAGTTCTTC. This gives the protein CASSSLRSNEQFF.

This chain links TRBV4-1 with TRBJ2-5; D is unresolved. With the DNA end fitting TRBJ2-7 better, the J assignment may be wrong. The CDR3 covers 14 residues. Germline CDR1 and CDR2: MGHRA and YSYEKL. The CDR3 nucleotides are TGCGCCAGCAGCCATCTACAGAGCTCCTACGAGCAGTACTTC. As protein: CASSHLQSSYEQYF.

This clone was seen more than once but under ten times. This chain connects TRBV9 to TRBJ2-2, with D possibly being TRBD1 (6 bases). CDR1 SGDLS and CDR2 YYNGEE come from the germline V gene. This CDR3 has 15 residues. V was shortened by 1 base and J by 7 bases, with 14 bases between the two germline ends. CDR3 residues: CASSVTGIDNGELFF. CDR3 nucleotide sequence: TGTGCCAGCAGCGTAACAGGGATAGATAACGGGGAGCTGTTTTTT.

This clone has just a few counts. The genes are TRBV30 and TRBJ1-1, with 8 bases lining up with TRBD1. CDR3 size: 13 residues. Looked up from germline, CDR1 is GTSNPN and CDR2 is SVGIG (reference sequence). V shed 4 bases and J 6 bases; nucleotides not matched to a gene: 7. CDR3 protein: CAWKGQVPSEAFF. For the CDR3, the DNA is TGTGCCTGGAAGGGACAGGTGCCCTCTGAAGCTTTCTTT. The full variable domain, rest sourced from reference TRBV30 and TRBJ1-1, is SQTIHQWPATLVQPVGSPLSLECTVEGTSNPNLYWYRQAAGRGLQLLFYSVGIGQISSEVPQNLSASRPQDRQFILSSKKLLLSDSGFYLCAWKGQVPSEAFFGQGTRLTVV.

The CDR3 region has the DNA TGTGCCTGGAGCAGGGAACAAAACATTCAGTACTTC. This encodes CAWSREQNIQYF. V is TRBV30 and J is TRBJ2-4; a weak D match, TRBD1 (5 bases). Germline V lookup: CDR1 GTSNPN, CDR2 SVGIG (reference sequence). The CDR3 runs 12 residues. Trimming took off 3 bases at V and 5 bases at J, with 8 bases between the two ends.

This clone came up a few times. The V gene is TRBV6-1, the J gene TRBJ1-2; 7 bases fit TRBD1. Germline CDR1 is MNHNS and CDR2 is SASEGT. The CDR3 consists of 12 residues. The trim removed 8 bases at V and 6 bases at J, leaving 6 bases unmatched. In DNA form, the CDR3 reads TGTGCCAGCGTTTGGCAGGGGGATGGCTACACCTTC. This gives the protein CASVWQGDGYTF.

This clone turned up a few times. This chain connects TRBV4-2 to TRBJ2-3, with 10 bases identical to TRBD1. The germline CDR1 and CDR2 sequences are LGHNA and YNFKEQ. The CDR3 length is 15 residues. After removal of 7 bases from V and 2 bases from J, the junction contained 6 bases not matched to a gene. CDR3 nucleotide sequence: TGTGCCAGCACGGTAGGGACAGGGGACACAGATACGCAGTATTTT. Translation: CASTVGTGDTDTQYF.

This clone occurred a few times. The chain links TRBV30 to TRBJ2-5; D may be TRBD2 (5 bases). Trimming left V 7 bases short and J 0 bases short, with 15 bases between. In germline, CDR1 is GTSNPN, CDR2 SVGIG (reference sequence). The CDR3 is 14 amino acids. CDR3 sequence reads: CALNPGSDQETQYF. CDR3 nucleotide sequence: TGTGCCTTGAACCCGGGAAGCGACCAAGAGACCCAGTACTTC.

This clone was found a few times. CDR3 DNA: TGTGCCAGCAACCCCTGGGATAGCGGGAAACAAGAGACCCAGTACTTC. Residues: CASNPWDSGKQETQYF. J is TRBJ2-5 and V is TRBV28; 8 nucleotides line up with TRBD2. The germline V gene encodes CDR1 MDHEN and CDR2 SYDVKM. V lost 7 bases and J lost 2; bases outside the gene matches: 12. This CDR3 is 16 amino acids long.

This clone was recorded a few times. The chain uses TRBV7-3 and TRBJ2-1; D is ambiguous. Trimming took 1 base from V and 4 from J, leaving 11 bases between them. CDR1 and CDR2 from the germline V gene are SGHTA and FQGTGA. The CDR3 runs 15 residues. DNA for the CDR3: TGTGCCAGCAGCTTAATGTGGTCGACATACAATGAGCAGTTCTTC. It specifies CASSLMWSTYNEQFF.

As DNA, the CDR3 is TGTGCCAGCAGCAAACTAAACCGGGACAGGGGACCTGGCTACACCTTC. It yields the protein CASSKLNRDRGPGYTF. The V call is TRBV27, the J call TRBJ1-2; 10 positions agree with TRBD1. The CDR3 covers 16 residues. V lost 6 bases and J lost 7; bases outside the gene matches: 14. CDR1 and CDR2 from the germline V gene are MNHEY and SMNVEV (reference sequence).

The chain uses TRBV6-5 and TRBJ2-7; 14 bases fit TRBD2. This CDR3 is built from 16 residues. CDR1 MNHEY and CDR2 SVGAGI come from the germline V gene. V was pared by 0 bases and J by 6 bases, with 4 bases of the junction left unmatched. CDR3 bases: TGTGCCAGCAGTTACTCTTCGGGACTAGCGGGAGTCGAGCAGTACTTC. Its protein product is CASSYSSGLAGVEQYF.

This clone was seen more than once but under ten times. The chain carries TRBV11-2 and TRBJ2-7, with a possible D match to TRBD1 (5 bases). Trimming removed 4 bases from V and 4 bases from J, with 17 bases in between. Germline-derived CDR1 and CDR2 are SGHAT and FQNNGV. The length of the CDR3 is 15 residues. CDR3: CASSSPGRVGYEQYF. DNA of the CDR3: TGTGCCAGCAGCTCTCCCGGCAGGGTGGGGTACGAGCAGTACTTC.

The chain recombines TRBV5-1 with TRBJ2-3; 7 bases are a match to TRBD2. The CDR3 extends over 15 amino acids. Germline V gene data show CDR1 as SGHRS and CDR2 as YFSETQ. Trimming took 4 bases from V and 2 from J; bases not matched to a gene: 7. The CDR3 bases are TGCGCCAGCAGCAACATACTAGCGACCACAGATACGCAGTATTTT. Its protein is CASSNILATTDTQYF.